The rows below give T cell receptor beta chains drawn from one sample of a study of CD8 T cells in Susac syndrome. TCRdb reprocessed the immunoSEQ multiplex PCR reads with MiXCR, giving one entry per CDR3 protein. The table has approximately 100,000 distinct CDR3 sequences, 85% to 95% seen once; the top ten hold roughly 0.11%. Sample: CD8+ T cells from PBMCs. Source of these receptors: a human donor in good health. Both conserved end residues are part of each CDR3. Each record gives: clone size, J gene, D gene, V gene, CDR3 DNA, CDR3 protein. The D gene is left open where the match is weak. Only part of the rows carry a size: once, few, many, or a class if the clone is expanded.

clone_size: NA
j_call: TRBJ1-6
d_call: NA
v_call: TRBV6-2/TRBV6-3
cdr3_nt: TGTGCCAGCAGTTACTCGACTTCGGGGGGTTCACCCCTCCACTTT
cdr3_aa: CASSYSTSGGSPLHF

clone_size: NA
j_call: TRBJ2-3
d_call: TRBD2
v_call: TRBV27
cdr3_nt: TGTGCCAGCAGTTTATCCCGGTTCGCGGGGGGTACAGATACGCAGTATTTT
cdr3_aa: CASSLSRFAGGTDTQYF

clone_size: NA
j_call: TRBJ2-5
d_call: NA
v_call: TRBV5-1
cdr3_nt: TGCGCCAGCGACCAGGGGGCGGCTAGCGGGAAGTCCGAGACCCAGTACTTC
cdr3_aa: CASDQGAASGKSETQYF

clone_size: NA
j_call: TRBJ2-1
d_call: NA
v_call: TRBV6-2/TRBV6-3
cdr3_nt: TGTGCCAGCAGGCGGGATCTCGGCTACAATGAGCAGTTCTTC
cdr3_aa: CASRRDLGYNEQFF

clone_size: NA
j_call: TRBJ1-3
d_call: NA
v_call: TRBV5-6
cdr3_nt: TGTGCCAGCAGAAGCTCTGGAAACACCATATATTTT
cdr3_aa: CASRSSGNTIYF

clone_size: NA
j_call: TRBJ1-3
d_call: NA
v_call: TRBV6-5
cdr3_nt: TGTGCCAGCAGGTCTTCGGGGGTGTACGGAAACACCATATATTTT
cdr3_aa: CASRSSGVYGNTIYF

clone_size: NA
j_call: TRBJ1-1
d_call: NA
v_call: TRBV20-1
cdr3_nt: TGCAGTGCTACCCAGTTGAACACTGAAGCTTTCTTT
cdr3_aa: CSATQLNTEAFF

clone_size: NA
j_call: TRBJ2-1
d_call: NA
v_call: TRBV6-2/TRBV6-3
cdr3_nt: TGTGCCAGCAGTCCGGGTGTTGAGCAGTTCTTC
cdr3_aa: CASSPGVEQFF

clone_size: NA
j_call: TRBJ2-2
d_call: NA
v_call: TRBV19
cdr3_nt: TGTGCCAGTACTCTAGACCCTTACGGGGAGCTGTTTTTT
cdr3_aa: CASTLDPYGELFF

clone_size: NA
j_call: TRBJ1-1
d_call: NA
v_call: TRBV7-9
cdr3_nt: TGTGCCAGCAGCTTAACCTCGGGTGAAGCTTTCTTT
cdr3_aa: CASSLTSGEAFF

clone_size: NA
j_call: TRBJ2-2
d_call: NA
v_call: TRBV2
cdr3_nt: TGTGCCAGCAGTGAAGAATACTTGGCTGCCGGGGAGCTGTTTTTT
cdr3_aa: CASSEEYLAAGELFF

clone_size: NA
j_call: TRBJ2-2
d_call: TRBD1
v_call: TRBV7-2
cdr3_nt: TGTGCCAGCAGCTCAAACGCTCGACAGGGGTTTAGGGAGCTGTTTTTT
cdr3_aa: CASSSNARQGFRELFF

clone_size: NA
j_call: TRBJ1-1
d_call: TRBD1
v_call: TRBV19
cdr3_nt: TGTGCCAGTAGGCCCACTACAGGGGTTGCCACTGAAGCTTTCTTT
cdr3_aa: CASRPTTGVATEAFF

clone_size: NA
j_call: TRBJ1-2
d_call: TRBD1
v_call: TRBV12-3/TRBV12-4
cdr3_nt: TGTGCCAGCAGACTGGGACAGCAGGGCTATGGCTACACCTTC
cdr3_aa: CASRLGQQGYGYTF

clone_size: NA
j_call: TRBJ1-1
d_call: NA
v_call: TRBV29-1
cdr3_nt: TGCAGCGTTGAAGCAGGTCAGAACACTGAAGCTTTCTTT
cdr3_aa: CSVEAGQNTEAFF

clone_size: few
j_call: TRBJ2-1
d_call: NA
v_call: TRBV7-2
cdr3_nt: TGTGCCAGCAGCTTAAGTGGTGGGGTCTACAATGAGCAGTTCTTC
cdr3_aa: CASSLSGGVYNEQFF

clone_size: NA
j_call: TRBJ1-5
d_call: NA
v_call: TRBV7-2
cdr3_nt: TGTGCCAGCAGCCTAGGGGCGGAGGAGACCCAGCATTTT
cdr3_aa: CASSLGAEETQHF

clone_size: NA
j_call: TRBJ1-3
d_call: NA
v_call: TRBV6-1
cdr3_nt: TGTGCCAGCAGTGACGGCGGGGTGCCTGGAAACACCATATATTTT
cdr3_aa: CASSDGGVPGNTIYF

clone_size: NA
j_call: TRBJ2-7
d_call: NA
v_call: TRBV4-3
cdr3_nt: TGCGCCAGCAGCCAAGGGTCGGGAGCCTACGAGCAGTACTTC
cdr3_aa: CASSQGSGAYEQYF

clone_size: NA
j_call: TRBJ1-6
d_call: TRBD1
v_call: TRBV7-3
cdr3_nt: TGTGCCAGCAGCTTAGGACAGGGGACTTCACCCCTCCACTTT
cdr3_aa: CASSLGQGTSPLHF

clone_size: NA
j_call: TRBJ1-2
d_call: NA
v_call: TRBV27
cdr3_nt: TGTGCCAGCAGTTTTAAGGGGCGCCATGGCTACACCTTC
cdr3_aa: CASSFKGRHGYTF

clone_size: NA
j_call: TRBJ1-4
d_call: NA
v_call: TRBV19
cdr3_nt: TGTGCCAGTAGACCCAGGGGCCTGAATGAAAAACTGTTTTTT
cdr3_aa: CASRPRGLNEKLFF

clone_size: NA
j_call: TRBJ1-1
d_call: TRBD1
v_call: TRBV28
cdr3_nt: TGTGCCAGCAGTTTAAGTACTCGGGACAGGGGACGGCGTGAAGCTTTCTTT
cdr3_aa: CASSLSTRDRGRREAFF

clone_size: NA
j_call: TRBJ1-2
d_call: NA
v_call: TRBV5-1
cdr3_nt: TGCGCCAGCAGCTTGACAGATACGAACTATGGCTACACCTTC
cdr3_aa: CASSLTDTNYGYTF

clone_size: NA
j_call: TRBJ2-1
d_call: TRBD2
v_call: TRBV5-4
cdr3_nt: TGTGCCAGCAGCTCAGAACTAGCGGGAGAAGGGAATGAGCAGTTCTTC
cdr3_aa: CASSSELAGEGNEQFF

clone_size: once
j_call: TRBJ1-2
d_call: NA
v_call: TRBV7-2
cdr3_nt: TGTGCCAGCAGCTCCGGGGCGGCGGGTGGCTACACCTTC
cdr3_aa: CASSSGAAGGYTF

clone_size: NA
j_call: TRBJ2-3
d_call: NA
v_call: TRBV20-1
cdr3_nt: TGCAGTGCAACAGGGGGGGGCCGATCAGATACGCAGTATTTT
cdr3_aa: CSATGGGRSDTQYF

clone_size: NA
j_call: TRBJ2-2
d_call: NA
v_call: TRBV7-2
cdr3_nt: TGTGCCAGCAGCTTAGCGGGATCAGGGAACACCGGGGAGCTGTTTTTT
cdr3_aa: CASSLAGSGNTGELFF

clone_size: NA
j_call: TRBJ1-3
d_call: TRBD1
v_call: TRBV28
cdr3_nt: TGTGCCAGCCAGACAGGGAACGGAAACACCATATATTTT
cdr3_aa: CASQTGNGNTIYF

clone_size: NA
j_call: TRBJ1-5
d_call: TRBD1
v_call: TRBV6-2/TRBV6-3
cdr3_nt: TGTGCCAGCAGACGCCTTGGGACAGGGCATCAGCCCCAGCATTTT
cdr3_aa: CASRRLGTGHQPQHF

clone_size: NA
j_call: TRBJ2-7
d_call: TRBD1
v_call: TRBV4-1
cdr3_nt: TGCGCCAGCAGCCAAGTCGACGCCAGGGGGTCAGGAGAGCAGTACTTC
cdr3_aa: CASSQVDARGSGEQYF

clone_size: NA
j_call: TRBJ2-5
d_call: TRBD2
v_call: TRBV7-2
cdr3_nt: TGTGCCAGCAGCTTCAATGCGGGGGGGCGTCGAGAGACCCAGTACTTC
cdr3_aa: CASSFNAGGRRETQYF

clone_size: NA
j_call: TRBJ2-1
d_call: NA
v_call: TRBV2
cdr3_nt: TGTGCCAGCGGGCTGACGGACTACCCCTACAATGAGCAGTTCTTC
cdr3_aa: CASGLTDYPYNEQFF

clone_size: NA
j_call: TRBJ2-7
d_call: NA
v_call: TRBV7-2
cdr3_nt: TGTGCCAGCAGCTCCGATCTCGACGGCTACGAGCAGTACTTC
cdr3_aa: CASSSDLDGYEQYF

clone_size: NA
j_call: TRBJ2-1
d_call: NA
v_call: TRBV4-3
cdr3_nt: TGCGCCAGCAGCCAAGATTCGGGGAGGCCGAGCTCCTACAATGAGCAGTTCTTC
cdr3_aa: CASSQDSGRPSSYNEQFF

clone_size: NA
j_call: TRBJ1-5
d_call: NA
v_call: TRBV20-1
cdr3_nt: TGCAGTGCATTAACCAGGGGTAGCAATCAGCCCCAGCATTTT
cdr3_aa: CSALTRGSNQPQHF

clone_size: NA
j_call: TRBJ2-7
d_call: TRBD1
v_call: TRBV15
cdr3_nt: TGTGCCACCAGCAGAGGCACAGGGGACCTCTACGAGCAGTACTTC
cdr3_aa: CATSRGTGDLYEQYF

clone_size: NA
j_call: TRBJ1-4
d_call: TRBD1
v_call: TRBV12-3/TRBV12-4
cdr3_nt: TGTGCCAGCAGCTCCGGGACAGGGGGTGAAAAACTGTTTTTT
cdr3_aa: CASSSGTGGEKLFF

clone_size: NA
j_call: TRBJ2-7
d_call: TRBD2
v_call: TRBV7-2
cdr3_nt: TGTGCCAGCAGCTCCGGGGTGGCGGGAGGCGAGCAGTACTTC
cdr3_aa: CASSSGVAGGEQYF

clone_size: NA
j_call: TRBJ2-5
d_call: NA
v_call: TRBV5-4
cdr3_nt: TGTGCCAGCAGCTTGGACCCTCAAGAGACCCAGTACTTC
cdr3_aa: CASSLDPQETQYF

clone_size: NA
j_call: TRBJ1-5
d_call: NA
v_call: TRBV6-1
cdr3_nt: TGTGCCAGCAGACCCCGGGGAGTCAATCAGCCCCAGCATTTT
cdr3_aa: CASRPRGVNQPQHF

clone_size: NA
j_call: TRBJ1-6
d_call: NA
v_call: TRBV12-3/TRBV12-4
cdr3_nt: TGTGCCAGCAGTTTTCAAGTTGTCCCAACTTCACCCCTCCACTTT
cdr3_aa: CASSFQVVPTSPLHF

clone_size: once
j_call: TRBJ2-7
d_call: TRBD1
v_call: TRBV23-1
cdr3_nt: TGCGCCAGCAGTGAGCAAACAGGGGGAGAGCAGTACTTC
cdr3_aa: CASSEQTGGEQYF

clone_size: once
j_call: TRBJ2-1
d_call: NA
v_call: TRBV14
cdr3_nt: TGTGCCAGCAGCCACCTGGGTCACCCCGATGGGGGCAGGGGGAGGAATGAGCAGTTCTTC
cdr3_aa: CASSHLGHPDGGRGRNEQFF